The 29 T cell receptor beta chains below all came from one sample that was sequenced in a study of shared clonotypes between healthy human individuals. Profiled with immunoSEQ multiplex PCR; TCRdb holds only in-frame clones, not every one. This table has hundreds of thousands of clones, 95% to 98% appearing once. CD8 cells classed as naive were CD45RO-negative and positively selected for CCR7, excluding terminally differentiated effector memory CD45RA+ cells. Sequencing was done on a sample of naive CD8+ T cells sorted from blood. The receptors derive from a man aged 25-40 years in good health.

As for this clone: Other DNA sequences from this sample encode an identical CDR3 as well. The genes are TRBV27 and TRBJ2-7; D remains unclear. The germline V gene encodes CDR1 MNHEY and CDR2 SMNVEV (reference sequence). This CDR3 is 13 amino acids long. Between the trimmed V and J ends, which lost 3 bases and 3 bases, there was a span of 9 bases. Here the CDR3 DNA reads TGTGCCAGCAGTTTGGGAACAGTCTACGAGCAGTACTTC. This codes for CASSLGTVYEQYF.

The rearrangement uses TRBV5-5 and TRBJ2-7; D perhaps matches TRBD2 (6 bases). Germline V CDR1 and CDR2: SGHKS, YYEKEE (reference sequence). There are 15 residues in the CDR3. The germline V and J ends were trimmed by 0 bases and 0 bases, with 10 bases remaining between them. The CDR3 nucleotides are TGTGCCAGCAGCTTGGGTTTTAGCGGCTCCTACGAGCAGTACTTC. This codes for CASSLGFSGSYEQYF.

A few counts support this clone. CDR3 nucleotide sequence: TGTGCCAGTAGTATGGGACAGGGATCTCACGAGCAGTACTTC. It specifies CASSMGQGSHEQYF. V is TRBV19 and J is TRBJ2-7, with 9 bases lining up with TRBD1. The CDR3 spans 14 residues. CDR1 is LNHDA and CDR2 is SQIVND in the germline V gene (reference sequence). With V trimmed by 3 bases and J by 5 bases, 5 bases remained unmatched.

J is TRBJ2-1 and V is TRBV7-3, with TRBD2 identical over 8 bases. The CDR3 is made up of 16 amino acids. The trim removed 4 bases at V and 4 bases at J, leaving 9 bases unmatched. Germline V CDR1 and CDR2: SGHTA, FQGTGA. CDR3 loop: CASSSTGPSGYNEQFF. Here the CDR3 DNA reads TGTGCCAGCAGCTCCACCGGTCCTAGCGGGTACAATGAGCAGTTCTTC.

The chain couples TRBV10-3 to TRBJ2-7, with D tentatively TRBD1 or TRBD2 (5 bases each). The CDR3 has 14 amino acids. CDR1 and CDR2 from the germline V gene are ENHRY and SYGVKD. V dropped 9 bases and J dropped 0 bases, with 15 bases sitting between them. This CDR3 is CAILPGPSSYEQYF. The DNA for the CDR3 is TGTGCCATTTTACCGGGGCCGAGCTCCTACGAGCAGTACTTC.

The chain combines TRBV27 with TRBJ1-2, with TRBD1 matching over 10 bases. J lost 3 bases, V lost 2 bases, and 18 bases had no gene match. The CDR3 is 20 amino acids. Germline CDR1 and CDR2: MNHEY and SMNVEV (reference sequence). In DNA, the CDR3 is TGTGCCAGCAGTTTACTACGTCCCGGGACAGGGGAGAGGTATGACTATGGCTACACCTTC. The encoded protein is CASSLLRPGTGERYDYGYTF.

The chain combines TRBV7-3 with TRBJ2-3, with D maybe TRBD1 (6 bases). The CDR3 has 15 amino acids. V lost 5 bases to trimming and J lost 0 bases, with 12 bases between them. In germline, CDR1 is SGHTA, CDR2 FQGTGA. Here the CDR3 reads CASSLRGASTDTQYF. The CDR3 DNA is TGTGCCAGCAGCCTCAGGGGAGCTAGCACAGATACGCAGTATTTT.

The chain uses TRBV7-6 and TRBJ2-1; D is perhaps TRBD1 (6 bases). Trimming removed 1 base at V and 10 bases at J, with 14 bases between. The germline gives CDR1 SGHVS, CDR2 FNYEAQ. The CDR3 contains 14 residues. The CDR3: CASSLVEAGVEQFF. In DNA, the CDR3 is TGTGCCAGCAGCTTAGTGGAGGCAGGGGTCGAGCAGTTCTTC.

The chain carries TRBV7-6 and TRBJ1-2, with TRBD1 identical over 9 bases. The CDR3 length is 13 residues. Germline V gene sequence: CDR1 SGHVS, CDR2 FNYEAQ. The trim removed 7 bases at V and 8 bases at J, leaving 8 bases unmatched. The CDR3 DNA reads as TGTGCCAGCACCCCCGGGACAGGGATCGGCTACACCTTC. Its translation: CASTPGTGIGYTF. Full variable domain (remainder filled in from reference TRBV7-6 and TRBJ1-2): GAGVSQSPRYKVTKRGQDVALRCDPISGHVSLYWYRQALGQGPEFLTYFNYEAQQDKSGLPNDRFSAERPEGSISTLTIQRTEQRDSAMYRCASTPGTGIGYTFGSGTRLTVV.

The chain uses TRBV9 and TRBJ1-4; possible D gene TRBD1, 6 bases. Germline CDR1 is SGDLS and CDR2 is YYNGEE. The CDR3 has 15 residues. V was pared by 4 bases and J by 3 bases, with 13 bases between. CDR3 in amino acids: CASSLGGAANEKLFF. The CDR3 bases are TGTGCCAGCAGCCTCGGGGGGGCTGCTAATGAAAAACTGTTTTTT.

The V gene is TRBV6-5, the J gene TRBJ2-3, with D hard to call. Germline-derived CDR1 and CDR2 are MNHEY and SVGAGI. Deletions cut 6 bases from V and 2 bases from J, with 6 bases between. CDR3 size: 12 residues. CDR3 residues: CASSPNTDTQYF. The CDR3 DNA reads TGTGCCAGCAGCCCCAACACAGATACGCAGTATTTT.

V is TRBV7-8 and J is TRBJ2-5; D tentatively reads TRBD1 or TRBD2 (5 bases each). The CDR3 spans 15 residues. Trimming took 5 bases from V and 5 from J, leaving 18 bases between them. Germline V gene lookup returns CDR1 SGHVS and CDR2 FQNEAQ. The CDR3, as DNA: TGTGCCAGCAGCCCCGGGACCGGAGAAGGGGAGACCCAGTACTTC. This gives the protein CASSPGTGEGETQYF.

The chain is built from TRBV6-5 and TRBJ2-5, with no clear D. Germline assignment: CDR1 MNHEY and CDR2 SVGAGI. This CDR3 spans 16 amino acids. V lost 4 bases and J lost 5, with 20 bases in between. Written as DNA, the CDR3 is TGTGCCAGCAGTTCTTGGCCTAGGGTAGGAAAGGAGACCCAGTACTTC. It specifies CASSSWPRVGKETQYF.

This chain joins TRBV7-9 and TRBJ1-1; 7 nucleotides agree with TRBD1. V shed 5 bases and J 6 bases; nucleotides not matched to a gene: 9. The CDR3 runs to 14 residues. CDR1 and CDR2 (germline): SEHNR, FQNEAQ (reference sequence). The CDR3 reads CASSRTTGEAEAFF. CDR3 sequence (DNA): TGTGCCAGCAGCCGAACAACAGGGGAGGCTGAAGCTTTCTTT.

The V call is TRBV29-1, the J call TRBJ2-1; D call uncertain. The CDR3 length is 12 residues. Trimming stripped 6 bases from V and 0 bases from J, with 6 bases between. Looked up from germline, CDR1 is SQVTM and CDR2 is ANQGSEA. The CDR3 sequence: CSVRSSYNEQFF. Here the CDR3 DNA reads TGCAGCGTCAGGAGCTCCTACAATGAGCAGTTCTTC.

The chain recombines TRBV2 with TRBJ2-2; 7 nucleotides match TRBD2. Per the germline V gene, CDR1 is SNHLY and CDR2 is FYNNEI. V was clipped by 8 bases and J by 5 bases; unmatched bases: 14. The CDR3 is 16 amino acids. CDR3 in amino acids: CASLSSAYGGTGELFF. DNA of the CDR3: TGTGCCAGCTTGAGTTCGGCTTACGGGGGGACCGGGGAGCTGTTTTTT.

This rearrangement joins TRBV11-2 to TRBJ2-7, with TRBD2 matching 10 bases. Germline CDR1 reads SGHAT; CDR2 reads FQNNGV. Trimming cost V 1 base and J 6 bases; bases outside gene matches: 3. CDR3 length: 14 amino acids. The CDR3: CASSLGLAGGEQYF. The CDR3 coding sequence is TGTGCCAGCAGCTTAGGACTAGCGGGCGGCGAGCAGTACTTC.

This chain uses TRBV6-5 with TRBJ1-1; no definite D call. This CDR3 is 15 amino acids long. The V gene's germline CDR1 is MNHEY and CDR2 SVGAGI. Trimming took 2 bases from V and 0 from J, leaving 10 bases between them. CDR3 DNA: TGTGCCAGCAGTTACGAACCCAACATGAACACTGAAGCTTTCTTT. Protein sequence: CASSYEPNMNTEAFF.

The J gene is TRBJ2-5, the V gene TRBV29-1; maybe TRBD1 (6 bases). Per the germline V gene, CDR1 is SQVTM and CDR2 is ANQGSEA. The CDR3 spans 14 residues. The V end was cut by 2 bases, the J end by 2 bases, with 12 bases between. This chain's CDR3 is CSVEWDIDQETQYF. The CDR3 DNA reads as TGCAGCGTTGAATGGGACATAGATCAAGAGACCCAGTACTTC.

The chain combines TRBV2 with TRBJ2-7; D is ambiguous. Germline V gene lookup returns CDR1 SNHLY and CDR2 FYNNEI. Trimming stripped 3 bases from V and 3 bases from J, with 9 bases between. The CDR3 is made up of 13 amino acids. The CDR3 region is CASSDRMNYEQYF. In DNA, the CDR3 is TGTGCCAGCAGTGACAGGATGAACTACGAGCAGTACTTC.

The gene calls are TRBV7-9 and TRBJ2-1; the D is unclear. CDR3 length: 11 residues. Germline V gene lookup returns CDR1 SEHNR and CDR2 FQNEAQ (reference sequence). Trimming removed 1 base at V and 9 bases at J, with 4 bases between. CDR3 loop: CASSLEVEQFF. CDR3 nucleotide sequence: TGTGCCAGCAGCTTAGAGGTTGAGCAGTTCTTC.

V usage is TRBV27 and J usage is TRBJ2-2; TRBD2 matches 8 bases. The V gene end was trimmed by 6 bases and the J gene end by 1 base; junction bases not matched to a gene: 1. The CDR3 extends over 14 amino acids. Germline V gene sequence: CDR1 MNHEY, CDR2 SMNVEV (reference sequence). In DNA form, the CDR3 reads TGTGCCAGCAGAGCGGGGGAGAACACCGGGGAGCTGTTTTTT. Translating gives CASRAGENTGELFF.

J is TRBJ2-7 and V is TRBV7-6, with 9 bases fitting TRBD1. Germline V gene sequence: CDR1 SGHVS, CDR2 FNYEAQ. The length of the CDR3 is 14 residues. V shed 1 base, J shed 5 bases, and the junction held 3 bases outside the gene matches. The CDR3 here is CASSLVRQGDEQYF. The CDR3, as DNA: TGTGCCAGCAGCTTAGTTAGACAGGGGGACGAGCAGTACTTC.

This clone appeared a single time. CDR3 bases: TGTGCCAGCAGTGCCCGCCAGGGGTCCGTTGAGCAGTTCTTC. This encodes CASSARQGSVEQFF. V usage is TRBV6-4 and J usage is TRBJ2-1; possible D gene TRBD1, 6 bases. Germline V gene data show CDR1 as MRHNA and CDR2 as SNTAGT. The CDR3 length is 14 residues. Trimming shortened V by 4 bases and J by 9 bases, and 16 bases separated the two germline ends.

This clone showed up just once. The chain is built from TRBV6-1 and TRBJ2-7; D gene uncertain. The germline gives CDR1 MNHNS, CDR2 SASEGT. The CDR3 loop spans 12 amino acids. V gave up 6 bases and J gave up 3 bases, with 9 bases separating them. This CDR3 reads CASSLPDYEQYF. The CDR3 DNA reads TGTGCCAGCAGCCTTCCAGACTACGAGCAGTACTTC.

This chain links TRBV30 with TRBJ2-1; D unresolved. Trimming shortened V by 0 bases and J by 0 bases, and 12 bases separated the two germline ends. This CDR3 spans 16 amino acids. In germline, CDR1 is GTSNPN, CDR2 SVGIG (reference sequence). DNA for the CDR3: TGTGCCTGGAGTGTAGCTAAGTGGAGCTCCTACAATGAGCAGTTCTTC. Translated, it gives CAWSVAKWSSYNEQFF.

This chain uses TRBV7-9 with TRBJ2-1; D not certain. The germline CDR1 and CDR2 sequences are SEHNR and FQNEAQ (reference sequence). The CDR3 runs 18 residues. With 5 bases removed from V and 1 base from J, the gap between germline ends came to 21 bases. The CDR3 loop reads CASSPAIGERISYNEQFF. CDR3 sequence (DNA): TGTGCCAGCAGCCCCGCGATAGGCGAGAGGATTTCCTACAATGAGCAGTTCTTC.

Worth noting for this clone: This same CDR3 is encoded by further DNA sequences in the sample. The rearrangement links TRBV29-1 to TRBJ2-2; D uncertain. The V and J ends lost 4 bases and 0 bases respectively, with 6 bases between them. The CDR3 runs to 13 residues. Germline assignment: CDR1 SQVTM and CDR2 ANQGSEA. CDR3 amino acids: CSVGRTNTGELFF. The CDR3 bases are TGCAGCGTTGGACGGACGAACACCGGGGAGCTGTTTTTT.

The chain has TRBV27 and TRBJ1-1; possible D gene TRBD1, 6 bases. The CDR3 length is 14 residues. Per germline, CDR1 MNHEY and CDR2 SMNVEV (reference sequence). Trimming left V 6 bases short and J 1 base short, with 12 bases between. CDR3 sequence (DNA): TGTGCCAGCAGCCCGGGACAAAAGAACACTGAAGCTTTCTTT. This gives the protein CASSPGQKNTEAFF.